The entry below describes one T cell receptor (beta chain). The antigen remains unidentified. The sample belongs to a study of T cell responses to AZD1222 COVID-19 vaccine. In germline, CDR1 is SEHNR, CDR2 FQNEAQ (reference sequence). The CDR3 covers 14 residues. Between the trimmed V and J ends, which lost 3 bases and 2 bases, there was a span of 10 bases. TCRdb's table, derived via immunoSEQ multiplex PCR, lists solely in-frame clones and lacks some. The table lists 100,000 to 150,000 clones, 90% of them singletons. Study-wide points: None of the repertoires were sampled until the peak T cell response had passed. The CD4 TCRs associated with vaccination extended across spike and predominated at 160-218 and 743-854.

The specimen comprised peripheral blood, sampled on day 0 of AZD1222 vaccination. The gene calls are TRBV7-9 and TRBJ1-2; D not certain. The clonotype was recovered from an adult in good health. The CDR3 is CASSFEGGNYGYTF. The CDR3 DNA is TGTGCCAGCAGCTTTGAGGGCGGAAACTATGGCTACACCTTC. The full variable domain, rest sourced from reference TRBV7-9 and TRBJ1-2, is DTGVSQNPRHKITKRGQNVTFRCDPISEHNRLYWYRQTLGQGPEFLTYFQNEAQLEKSRLLSDRFSAERPKGSFSTLEIQRTEQGDSAMYLCASSFEGGNYGYTFGSGTRLTVV.